These T cell receptor beta chains were read from a single sample in a study of blood T cells in healthy people across ages. MiXCR, run by TCRdb on the 5' RACE reads, gives a single entry per CDR3 protein. Seen here are about 1 million distinct CDR3 sequences, under 55% observed once, and the top ten hold under 20%. The sequencing input was blood. The origin of the receptors is a woman in her sixties in good health. The CDR3 runs from the conserved cysteine through the conserved F or W. A D gene is named only where the DNA matches it firmly. A row's size may be missing; if present it is once, few, many or a size class.

V gene	clone size	D gene	J gene	CDR3 DNA	CDR3 protein
TRBV6-4	many	TRBD2	TRBJ2-1	TGTGCCAGCAGTGACTCGAGTCGGCGGGAGGGCGGTGAGCAGTTCTTC	CASSDSSRREGGEQFF
TRBV12-3/TRBV12-4	.	.	TRBJ2-1	TGTGCCAGCACCCCTCATGGGAGTTCCTACAATGAGCAGTTCTTC	CASTPHGSSYNEQFF
TRBV20-1	few	.	TRBJ2-1	TGCAGTGCTAGTTTTGCGGGAACCTACAATGAGCAGTTCTTC	CSASFAGTYNEQFF
TRBV12-3/TRBV12-4	few	TRBD2	TRBJ2-5	TGTGCCAGCAGTGGGGGACTAGCGGGAGCAGAGACCCAGTACTTC	CASSGGLAGAETQYF
TRBV20-1	.	.	TRBJ1-6	TGCAGTGCTAGCCTCGGGGACACCGATAATTCACCCCTCCACTTT	CSASLGDTDNSPLHF
TRBV5-1	.	TRBD2	TRBJ2-7	TGTGCCAGCAGTTCCGTAGCGGGGGGTTCCTACGAGCAGTACTTC	CASSSVAGGSYEQYF
TRBV6-2/TRBV6-3	.	TRBD2	TRBJ2-3	TGTGCCAGCAGTGAGGGACTAGCGAAAACAGATACGCAGTATTTT	CASSEGLAKTDTQYF
TRBV24-1	few	.	TRBJ1-1	TGTGCCACCAGGCCCCCCCGGGAGAACACTGAAGCTTTCTTT	CATRPPRENTEAFF
TRBV7-9	few	.	TRBJ2-2	TGTGCCAGCAGCTTAGTCTCTGCCACCGGGGAGCTGTTTTTT	CASSLVSATGELFF
TRBV7-2	.	TRBD1	TRBJ1-2	TGTGCCAGCAGCCTCCCGGGACAGCCCTATGGCTACACCTTC	CASSLPGQPYGYTF
TRBV5-6	.	TRBD2	TRBJ2-5	TGTGCCAGCAGCTTGGTTGGGACAGCCGGGACTAGCGGATACAATGAGCAGTACTTC	CASSLVGTAGTSGYNEQYF
TRBV4-1	.	TRBD2	TRBJ2-1	TGCGCCAGCAGCCAACCAAGACTAGCGGGAGGGTACAATGAGCAGTTCTTC	CASSQPRLAGGYNEQFF
TRBV15	many	.	TRBJ2-7	TGTGCCACCAGCCCCGGGACAAACTACGAGCAGTACTTC	CATSPGTNYEQYF
TRBV12-3/TRBV12-4	many	TRBD2	TRBJ2-1	TGTGCCAGCAGTTTGGCCCTTCCGACTAGCGGAGACAATGAGCAGTTCTTC	CASSLALPTSGDNEQFF
TRBV28	.	.	TRBJ2-7	TGTGCCAGCACTACTATAAACTCCTACGAGCAGTACTTC	CASTTINSYEQYF
TRBV12-3/TRBV12-4	few	.	TRBJ2-7	TGTGCCAGCAGTTTCGTAGCCGAGCAGTACTTC	CASSFVAEQYF
TRBV9	.	.	TRBJ2-5	TGTGCCAGCAGCGCCTCCGGGACGTTCCAAGAGACCCAGTACTTC	CASSASGTFQETQYF
TRBV27	.	TRBD1	TRBJ2-5	TGTGCCAGCAGTTTTGCCCCCGGGGACAGGGGGAGGGAGACCCAGTACTTC	CASSFAPGDRGRETQYF
TRBV4-1	few	TRBD1	TRBJ2-3	TGCGCCAGCAGCCATACACCCAAGAGGCCGGGACAGGAGGGCGCCGATACGCAGTATTTT	CASSHTPKRPGQEGADTQYF
TRBV12-3/TRBV12-4	.	.	TRBJ1-2	TGTGCCAGCAGTTTCGGAACACTCAAGCCGACCTATGGCTACACCTTC	CASSFGTLKPTYGYTF
TRBV5-1	few	TRBD1	TRBJ2-5	TGCGCCAGCAGCTTGGGGGGACAGTTCCAAGAGACCCAGTACTTC	CASSLGGQFQETQYF
TRBV12-3/TRBV12-4	.	TRBD1	TRBJ1-4	TGTGCCAGCAGTCCGCGGACAGGGTTCGGGAATTTACTGTTTTTT	CASSPRTGFGNLLFF
TRBV13	.	TRBD2	TRBJ2-7	TGTGCCAGCAGCTCATCTAGCGGGAGGGCCACCTACGAGCAGTACTTC	CASSSSSGRATYEQYF
TRBV20-1	.	TRBD1	TRBJ1-5	TGCAGTGCCTCTCCGGGACAGGGTTTTAGCAATCAGCCCCAGCATTTT	CSASPGQGFSNQPQHF
TRBV14	.	.	TRBJ1-4	TGTGCCAGCAGCCAAGATCATCCAGGGTCTTACCCTGAAAAACTGTTTTTT	CASSQDHPGSYPEKLFF
TRBV5-1	many	TRBD1	TRBJ2-5	TGTGCCAGCAGCTTGGGACAGGGAGAGACCCAGTACTTC	CASSLGQGETQYF
TRBV20-1	.	.	TRBJ2-3	TGCAGTGCTAGAGTGATAACCACAGATACGCAGTATTTT	CSARVITTDTQYF
TRBV29-1	few	.	TRBJ2-7	TGCAGCGCTGGGGCAGGGGGGGAAGCCTACGAGCAGTACTTC	CSAGAGGEAYEQYF
TRBV11-2	.	.	TRBJ2-7	TGTGCCAGCAGCTTAGGAGGAGGGAGGTTTAACTACGAGCAGTACTTC	CASSLGGGRFNYEQYF
TRBV5-6	many	.	TRBJ2-3	TGTGCCAGCAGCTCACCTGCTGCTTCCCTTGGCGCAGATACGCAGTATTTT	CASSSPAASLGADTQYF
TRBV2	.	TRBD2	TRBJ2-1	TGTGCCAGCAGCCCCACGGGACTAGCGGGAGGAAGCTCCTACAATGAGCAGTTCTTC	CASSPTGLAGGSSYNEQFF
TRBV27	.	TRBD1	TRBJ2-7	TGTGCCAGCGGCCGGGACAGGGGCTACGAGCAGTACTTC	CASGRDRGYEQYF
TRBV27	few	TRBD2	TRBJ2-7	TGTGCCAGCAGTTTGACTAGCTCACTGTCCGAGCAGTACTTC	CASSLTSSLSEQYF
TRBV7-9	.	.	TRBJ2-4	TGTGCCAGCAACACCCCAGGGGAACTAGCCAAAAACATTCAGTACTTC	CASNTPGELAKNIQYF
TRBV6-2/TRBV6-3	.	.	TRBJ2-7	TGTGCCAGCAGTTACCAGAAATACGAGCAGTACTTC	CASSYQKYEQYF
TRBV20-1	.	TRBD1	TRBJ2-4	TGCAGTGCTTACCCGTTTGACAGGGGTATGGTCAATGAGCAGTACTTC	CSAYPFDRGMVNEQYF
TRBV4-1	.	TRBD2	TRBJ2-7	TGCGCCAGCAGCCAAGAGTCGAGGAGCGGGAGGCCCTCCTACGAGCAGTACTTC	CASSQESRSGRPSYEQYF
TRBV20-1	.	.	TRBJ2-7	TGCAGTGCTAGAGCGGGGGAACTAAGGGCCTACGAGCAGTACTTC	CSARAGELRAYEQYF
TRBV4-2	few	TRBD1	TRBJ2-7	TGTGCCAGCAGCCAAGGAGACAGGGCGAACCCCGAGCAGTACTTC	CASSQGDRANPEQYF
TRBV5-1	.	.	TRBJ2-1	TGCGCCAGCAGCCGGGACTCCCCCCGGTACAATGAGCAGTTCTTC	CASSRDSPRYNEQFF
TRBV12-3/TRBV12-4	many	.	TRBJ2-5	TGTGCCAGCAGTCCTACAGGGATAGAGACCCAGTACTTC	CASSPTGIETQYF
TRBV24-1	few	TRBD2	TRBJ2-5	TGTGCCACCAGCCGGACTAGCGGGAGGTCAGAGACCCAGTACTTC	CATSRTSGRSETQYF
TRBV6-5	.	TRBD2	TRBJ2-7	TGTGCCAGCAGTGGACTAGCGGGAGCCGAGCAGTACTTC	CASSGLAGAEQYF
TRBV3-1	few	TRBD2	TRBJ2-5	TGTGCCAGCAGCCTAGGACTAGCGGGACCACGCGAGACCCAGTACTTC	CASSLGLAGPRETQYF
TRBV9	once	TRBD2	TRBJ2-7	TGTGCCAGCAGCGTTGGGACTAGCGCTCAATACGAGCAGTACTTC	CASSVGTSAQYEQYF
TRBV20-1	.	TRBD2	TRBJ2-1	TGCAGTGCTAGTTCCGGGAGGGTGAAGGAGCAGTTCTTC	CSASSGRVKEQFF
TRBV9	.	.	TRBJ2-3	TGTGCCAGCAGCGTAGCTACGGGGGAAGATACGCAGTATTTT	CASSVATGEDTQYF
TRBV7-2	.	TRBD1	TRBJ1-5	TGTGCCAGCAGCCAGGACAGGGGGTGGGGTCAGCCCCAGCATTTT	CASSQDRGWGQPQHF